These 26 T cell receptor beta chains originate from one sample sequenced in a study of T cell clones after liver transplantation. Sequencing used immunoSEQ multiplex PCR; TCRdb keeps in-frame clones, though not all of them. The sample lists about 15,000 clones, roughly 91% occurring once. This sample comprised CD8+ T cells from blood, obtained before liver transplant. The receptor set was obtained from a human donor who received a liver transplant.

CDR3: CASSTETSSYEQYF. The CDR3 DNA reads TGTGCCAGCAGTACAGAGACTAGCTCCTACGAGCAGTACTTC. J is TRBJ2-7 and V is TRBV6-5; possible D gene TRBD2, 6 bases. Germline V gives CDR1 MNHEY, CDR2 SVGAGI. V lost 5 bases, J lost 0 bases, and 11 bases lay in between. The CDR3 is 14 residues long.

This chain connects TRBV15 to TRBJ1-5; D is unresolved. There are 15 residues in the CDR3. V lost 0 bases, J lost 3 bases, and 9 bases lay in between. The germline V gene encodes CDR1 LNHNV and CDR2 YYDKDF (reference sequence). CDR3 DNA sequence: TGTGCCACCAGCAGAGATCGATCAGACAATCAGCCCCAGCATTTT. Residues: CATSRDRSDNQPQHF.

The chain couples TRBV5-4 to TRBJ2-5; 9 bases align to TRBD2. The CDR3 covers 15 residues. Germline V gene data show CDR1 as SGHNT and CDR2 as YYREEE (reference sequence). V trimming: 0 bases; J trimming: 2 bases; junction bases outside the gene matches: 2. CDR3: CASSLVLAGQETQYF. Written as DNA, the CDR3 is TGTGCCAGCAGCTTGGTTCTAGCGGGACAAGAGACCCAGTACTTC.

The chain is built from TRBV7-3 and TRBJ2-2; D call uncertain. Germline CDR1 is SGHTA and CDR2 is FQGTGA. This CDR3 comprises 13 residues. Trimming took off 5 bases at V and 7 bases at J, with 11 bases between the two ends. The chain's CDR3 is CASSLSTNGELFF. CDR3 coding DNA: TGTGCCAGCAGCCTCAGTACAAACGGGGAGCTGTTTTTT. Using reference TRBV7-3 and TRBJ2-2 for the parts outside the CDR3, the full variable domain is GAGVSQTPSNKVTEKGKYVELRCDPISGHTALYWYRQSLGQGPEFLIYFQGTGAADDSGLPNDRFFAVRPEGSVSTLKIQRTERGDSAVYLCASSLSTNGELFFGEGSRLTVL.

The V and J genes are TRBV7-9 and TRBJ2-7; 9 nucleotides match TRBD1. Per germline, CDR1 SEHNR and CDR2 FQNEAQ (reference sequence). This CDR3 is built from 14 residues. Losses at the gene ends were 5 bases for V and 5 bases for J; bases not matched to a gene: 7. DNA of the CDR3: TGTGCCAGCAGCGCGGACAGGGGATTCCACGAGCAGTACTTC. Amino acids: CASSADRGFHEQYF.

This clone was seen just once. The chain carries TRBV5-1 and TRBJ2-1; unclear D gene. V was pared by 0 bases and J by 4 bases, with 5 bases between. CDR1 SGHRS and CDR2 YFSETQ come from the germline V gene. This CDR3 comprises 13 residues. CDR3 bases: TGCGCCAGCAGCTTGGCGTTATACAATGAGCAGTTCTTC. Translated, it gives CASSLALYNEQFF.

This clone was recorded once. The chain is built from TRBV28 and TRBJ1-2, with D possibly matching TRBD1 (5 bases). Germline values: CDR1 MDHEN, CDR2 SYDVKM. The CDR3 sequence is 16 residues long. Trimming pared 5 bases from V and 0 bases from J, leaving 16 bases between. CDR3 coding DNA: TGTGCCAGCAGTCCACTCCCGGGACGGGCTAACTATGGCTACACCTTC. Translating it yields CASSPLPGRANYGYTF.

The V and J genes are TRBV19 and TRBJ2-7; no clear D gene. CDR1 is LNHDA and CDR2 is SQIVND in the germline V gene (reference sequence). The CDR3 covers 14 residues. The ends were cut back, 5 bases at V and 0 bases at J, with 11 bases in the middle. The CDR3 loop reads CASSLSDGSYEQYF. In DNA, the CDR3 is TGTGCCAGTAGTTTATCGGACGGCTCCTACGAGCAGTACTTC.

The rearrangement links TRBV14 to TRBJ2-1; no firm D call. V was clipped by 3 bases and J by 0 bases, with 6 bases between them. Germline assignment: CDR1 SGHDN and CDR2 FVKESK. The CDR3 loop spans 14 amino acids. CDR3 in DNA: TGTGCCAGCAGCCAGGTTAGCTCCTACAATGAGCAGTTCTTC. Its protein product is CASSQVSSYNEQFF.

This clone appeared once. The genes are TRBV2 and TRBJ1-6, with 7 nucleotides matching TRBD1. V lost 7 bases to trimming and J lost 7 bases; unmatched junction nucleotides: 7. CDR1 SNHLY and CDR2 FYNNEI come from the germline V gene. This CDR3 spans 14 amino acids. CDR3 region: CASKTGQINSPLHF. CDR3 DNA: TGTGCCAGCAAAACGGGACAGATAAATTCACCCCTCCACTTT.

V and J are TRBV21-1 and TRBJ2-1. TRBV21-1 is an annotated pseudogene. The CDR3 runs 14 residues. This CDR3 is CASSKVGTHNEQFF. The CDR3 DNA reads as TGTGCCAGCAGCAAAGTAGGGACCCACAATGAGCAGTTCTTC.

The chain joins TRBV13 to TRBJ2-5, with D possibly matching TRBD2 (5 bases). Germline CDR1 is PRHDT and CDR2 is FYEKMQ (reference sequence). This CDR3 has 13 amino acids. V shed 1 base and J shed 10 bases, with 13 bases lying between them. The CDR3 DNA follows: TGTGCCAGCAGCTTAGTTGGACCCCGGGGCCAGTACTTC. Protein sequence: CASSLVGPRGQYF. Supplemented by reference TRBV13 and TRBJ2-5, the full variable domain reads AAGVIQSPRHLIKEKRETATLKCYPIPRHDTVYWYQQGPGQDPQFLISFYEKMQSDKGSIPDRFSAQQFSDYHSELNMSSLELGDSALYFCASSLVGPRGQYFGPGTRLLVL.

This clone was seen only once. The chain joins TRBV5-1 to TRBJ1-1; D remains unclear. CDR1 SGHRS and CDR2 YFSETQ come from the germline V gene. This CDR3 has 15 amino acids. V was shortened by 2 bases and J by 1 base, with 12 bases between the two germline ends. CDR3 in amino acids: CASSFSNRKNTEAFF. CDR3 coding DNA: TGCGCCAGCAGCTTTTCTAATCGGAAGAACACTGAAGCTTTCTTT.

This clone was counted a single time. The chain is built from TRBV6-5 and TRBJ2-2; D is perhaps TRBD1 (5 bases). V shed 10 bases and J shed 2 bases, with 14 bases lying between them. The CDR3 runs 14 residues. CDR1 is MNHEY, CDR2 SVGAGI, per germline. The CDR3 sequence is CATHRSANTGELFF. In DNA form, the CDR3 reads TGTGCCACCCACAGGTCGGCAAACACCGGGGAGCTGTTTTTT.

The genes are TRBV7-9 and TRBJ2-1; D call uncertain. V lost 5 bases and J 5 bases, leaving 4 bases between the germline ends. The CDR3 totals 11 residues. Germline lookup yields CDR1 SEHNR and CDR2 FQNEAQ (reference sequence). The CDR3 DNA sequence: TGTGCCAGCAGCGGGAACAATGAGCAGTTCTTC. Residues: CASSGNNEQFF.

The chain employs TRBV6-5 and TRBJ2-7; possibly TRBD2 for D (7 bases). Trimming removed 2 bases at V and 4 bases at J, with 12 bases between. CDR1 is MNHEY and CDR2 is SVGAGI in the germline V gene. This CDR3 has 14 amino acids. The CDR3 loop reads CASSYGGGGYEQYF. CDR3 coding DNA: TGTGCCAGCAGTTACGGGGGAGGGGGGTACGAGCAGTACTTC.

Regarding this clone: The junction shows a germline mismatch at one end, possibly a read error. The rearrangement links TRBV13 to TRBJ1-1; 7 bases fit TRBD1. The CDR3 is made up of 14 amino acids. Germline CDR1 and CDR2: PRHDT and FYEKMQ (reference sequence). The CDR3, as DNA: TGTGCCAGCAGTTTAGGGACAGTGAACACTGAAGCTTTCTTT. Translated, it gives CASSLGTVNTEAFF.

The chain uses TRBV9 and TRBJ1-2; weak D call: TRBD1 (6 bases). CDR3 length: 16 amino acids. V lost 0 bases, J lost 4 bases, and 16 bases lay in between. Germline CDR1 and CDR2: SGDLS and YYNGEE. CDR3 protein: CASSVGPVRGSYGYTF. The DNA of the CDR3 is TGTGCCAGCAGCGTAGGCCCCGTGAGGGGGAGCTATGGCTACACCTTC.

V gene TRBV27 combines with J gene TRBJ1-2, with 7 nucleotides matching TRBD1. CDR1 and CDR2 from the germline V gene are MNHEY and SMNVEV (reference sequence). The CDR3 totals 14 residues. Unmatched junction bases numbered 4, after V lost 4 bases and J lost 2 bases. In nucleotides, the CDR3 is TGTGCCAGCAGTTCAACAGGGGCAAACTATGGCTACACCTTC. Protein product: CASSSTGANYGYTF.

This chain joins TRBV4-3 and TRBJ2-3; D is ambiguous. Germline CDR1 is LGHNA and CDR2 is YSLEER. CDR3 size: 12 residues. Between the trimmed V and J ends, which lost 1 base and 5 bases, there was a span of 4 bases. The CDR3 DNA reads as TGCGCCAGCAGCCAAGGTGGAGATACGCAGTATTTT. It encodes CASSQGGDTQYF.

This chain joins TRBV9 and TRBJ2-6, with TRBD2 identical over 9 bases. This CDR3 has 18 amino acids. J gave up 0 bases and V 0 bases, and 4 bases lay outside the gene matches. Germline lookup yields CDR1 SGDLS and CDR2 YYNGEE. The CDR3, as DNA: TGTGCCAGCAGCGTAGAAGGGACTAGCACCTCTGGGGCCAACGTCCTGACTTTC. This gives the protein CASSVEGTSTSGANVLTF. The complete variable domain, with remaining parts taken from reference TRBV9 and TRBJ2-6, reads DSGVTQTPKHLITATGQRVTLRCSPRSGDLSVYWYQQSLDQGLQFLIQYYNGEERAKGNILERFSAQQFPDLHSELNLSSLELGDSALYFCASSVEGTSTSGANVLTFGAGSRLTVL.

CDR3 bases: TGTGCCAGCAGTTTCGGTGGGCTCTCCTACAATGAGCAGTTCTTC. This codes for CASSFGGLSYNEQFF. This chain links TRBV27 with TRBJ2-1; the D is unclear. Trimming stripped 3 bases from V and 0 bases from J, with 9 bases between. CDR1 and CDR2 from the germline V gene are MNHEY and SMNVEV (reference sequence). There are 15 residues in the CDR3.

The chain combines TRBV2 with TRBJ1-5; D ambiguous. The CDR3 has 16 amino acids. CDR1 and CDR2 from the germline V gene are SNHLY and FYNNEI. V dropped 4 bases and J dropped 0 bases, with 13 bases sitting between them. The DNA of the CDR3 is TGTGCCAGCAGTGCCCCGGGAGAATATAGCAATCAGCCCCAGCATTTT. Protein: CASSAPGEYSNQPQHF.

In this sample, this clone is medium-sized (0.01 to 0.1%). The same CDR3 can be traced to other DNA sequences in this sample. The chain carries TRBV7-6 and TRBJ2-7; no clear D. This CDR3 contains 13 residues. Germline V gene sequence: CDR1 SGHVS, CDR2 FNYEAQ. V shed 1 base and J shed 3 bases, with 7 bases lying between them. CDR3 DNA: TGTGCCAGCAGCTTAGGGCCAAACTACGAGCAGTACTTC. It translates to CASSLGPNYEQYF.

The V and J genes are TRBV4-1 and TRBJ1-1; D gene unclear. The CDR3 contains 13 residues. V was pared by 7 bases and J by 3 bases, with 12 bases between. Germline CDR1 MGHRA, CDR2 YSYEKL. For the CDR3, the DNA is TGCGCCAGCACCGAAGCGGGTTACACTGAAGCTTTCTTT. Translating gives CASTEAGYTEAFF.

V and J are TRBV6-5 and TRBJ1-2, with a weak D call TRBD1 (6 bases). CDR1 is MNHEY and CDR2 is SVGAGI in the germline V gene. V shed 4 bases and J shed 5 bases, with 14 bases lying between them. The CDR3 totals 14 residues. Here the CDR3 reads CASSSQQGKYGYTF. Here the CDR3 DNA reads TGTGCCAGCAGTTCGCAACAGGGAAAGTATGGCTACACCTTC.